The 25 T cell receptor beta chains listed next were all sequenced from one sample in a study of T-cell memory formation after mild COVID-19. MiXCR was run by TCRdb on the 5' RACE reads, yielding one entry per CDR3 protein. The sample shows 540,000 or so distinct CDR3 sequences, around 21% of them seen only once. Input material: PBMCs or a T cell subset sorted from them (not recorded which). The receptors were gathered from an adult woman who had mild COVID-19 (a few samples of this study predate the infection). Cell type and time point are not known.

The chain couples TRBV7-7 to TRBJ2-5; D remains unclear. Trimming left V 1 base short and J 4 bases short, with 13 bases between. The CDR3 spans 15 residues. Germline CDR1 and CDR2: SSHAT and FNYEAQ (reference sequence). As DNA, the CDR3 is TGTGCCAGCAGCTTAGGCGGCCAGCGACGAGAGACCCAGTACTTC. It is translated as CASSLGGQRRETQYF.

This clonotype was observed many times. This chain connects TRBV3-1 to TRBJ2-1; the D is unclear. Trimming removed 3 bases from V and 4 bases from J, with 4 bases in between. Germline V gives CDR1 LGHDT, CDR2 YNNKEL (reference sequence). This CDR3 contains 12 residues. CDR3: CASSQIYNEQFF. CDR3 nucleotide sequence: TGTGCCAGCAGCCAGATATACAATGAGCAGTTCTTC.

In this sample, this clonotype turned up many times. The chain links TRBV9 to TRBJ2-1, with 7 nucleotides matching TRBD2. The CDR3 runs 15 residues. Germline-derived CDR1 and CDR2 are SGDLS and YYNGEE. Trimming removed 0 bases from V and 2 bases from J; junction bases left unmatched: 2. The CDR3 DNA follows: TGTGCCAGCAGCGTAGCTGGGACTACCTACAATGAGCAGTTCTTC. Amino acid sequence: CASSVAGTTYNEQFF.

This clonotype has more than one count but fewer than ten. The V gene is TRBV2, the J gene TRBJ1-5; D not certain. This CDR3 spans 13 amino acids. Germline values: CDR1 SNHLY, CDR2 FYNNEI. The germline V and J ends were trimmed by 7 bases and 4 bases, with 11 bases remaining between them. The CDR3 here is CASTVFVNQPQHF. The DNA for the CDR3 is TGTGCCAGCACGGTATTCGTGAATCAGCCCCAGCATTTT.

This clonotype was recorded a few times. The rearrangement links TRBV4-2 to TRBJ1-1; 8 positions agree with TRBD1. CDR3 length: 18 amino acids. After removal of 2 bases from V and 0 bases from J, the junction contained 11 bases not matched to a gene. Looked up from germline, CDR1 is LGHNA and CDR2 is YNFKEQ. The CDR3 protein is CASSQKTGASIMNTEAFF. CDR3 nucleotide sequence: TGTGCCAGCAGCCAAAAGACAGGGGCCTCGATCATGAACACTGAAGCTTTCTTT.

This clonotype was counted only a few times. The CDR3 DNA is TGCGCCAGCAGCCAAGATACGAGCTTGTTAGGCGGGAGGGGCTCCTACGAGCAGTACTTC. Its translation: CASSQDTSLLGGRGSYEQYF. The chain uses TRBV4-1 and TRBJ2-7, with 9 bases lining up with TRBD2. The CDR3 loop spans 20 amino acids. The germline gives CDR1 MGHRA, CDR2 YSYEKL. Trimming took 0 bases from V and 0 from J; bases not matched to a gene: 15.

This chain connects TRBV19 to TRBJ1-1; D gene unclear. The CDR3 has 11 residues. CDR1 LNHDA and CDR2 SQIVND come from the germline V gene (reference sequence). Trimming removed 7 bases at V and 8 bases at J, with 11 bases between. The CDR3 DNA reads as TGTGCCAGTAAAGTAGGTTTAGAAGCTTTCTTT. This codes for CASKVGLEAFF.

This clonotype has at least ten counts. V is TRBV7-2 and J is TRBJ2-3; D is ambiguous. In germline, CDR1 is SGHTA, CDR2 FQGNSA. The germline V and J ends were trimmed by 5 bases and 0 bases, with 12 bases remaining between them. The CDR3 is made up of 15 amino acids. For the CDR3, the DNA is TGTGCCAGCAGCCCTAGATGGGGAAGCACAGATACGCAGTATTTT. Translated: CASSPRWGSTDTQYF.

The CDR3: CASSLQKTGFLYEQYF. CDR3 sequence (DNA): TGTGCCAGCAGCTTGCAGAAGACAGGGTTCCTCTACGAGCAGTACTTC. V gene TRBV5-5 combines with J gene TRBJ2-7; 7 nucleotides line up with TRBD1. The CDR3 is 16 residues long. Germline V gene lookup returns CDR1 SGHKS and CDR2 YYEKEE (reference sequence). V was pared by 1 base and J by 3 bases, with 10 bases of the junction left unmatched.

In this sample, this clonotype turned up a few times. The chain combines TRBV9 with TRBJ2-1; perhaps TRBD2 as D (5 bases). Germline lookup yields CDR1 SGDLS and CDR2 YYNGEE. V gave up 0 bases and J gave up 2 bases, with 9 bases separating them. The CDR3 length is 15 residues. Here the CDR3 DNA reads TGTGCCAGCAGCGTAGAAAGGGAGACCTACAATGAGCAGTTCTTC. Translated, it gives CASSVERETYNEQFF.

The V call is TRBV7-2, the J call TRBJ1-5, with unresolved D. The germline CDR1 and CDR2 sequences are SGHTA and FQGNSA. There are 12 residues in the CDR3. V lost 0 bases and J lost 6, with 3 bases in between. The CDR3 loop is CASSLAVQPQHF. The CDR3 bases are TGTGCCAGCAGCTTAGCCGTTCAGCCCCAGCATTTT.

This clonotype was recorded a few times. The chain carries TRBV7-9 and TRBJ1-2; possibly TRBD1 for D (5 bases). The germline CDR1 and CDR2 sequences are SEHNR and FQNEAQ (reference sequence). The CDR3 sequence is 14 residues long. Deletions cut 1 base from V and 4 bases from J, with 10 bases between. Written as DNA, the CDR3 is TGTGCCAGCAGCTTAGACCAGGGTACCTATGGCTACACCTTC. It is translated as CASSLDQGTYGYTF.

This chain connects TRBV11-2 to TRBJ2-2, with 8 bases identical to TRBD1. This CDR3 comprises 17 residues. Germline V gives CDR1 SGHAT, CDR2 FQNNGV. The V gene end was trimmed by 0 bases and the J gene end by 1 base; junction bases not matched to a gene: 4. CDR3 DNA: TGTGCCAGCAGCTTAGATCCCGGGACAGGGAACACCGGGGAGCTGTTTTTT. Its translation: CASSLDPGTGNTGELFF.

This clonotype was recorded a few times. The chain combines TRBV30 with TRBJ2-4; tentatively, D is TRBD1 (5 bases). Trimming shortened V by 3 bases and J by 0 bases, and 6 bases separated the two germline ends. There are 13 residues in the CDR3. Germline V gene lookup returns CDR1 GTSNPN and CDR2 SVGIG (reference sequence). Here the CDR3 reads CAWRGRAKNIQYF. The CDR3 DNA reads as TGTGCCTGGAGGGGGCGAGCCAAAAACATTCAGTACTTC.

This clonotype turned up a few times. The V and J genes are TRBV12-3 or TRBV12-4 and TRBJ2-5; 9 positions agree with TRBD2. CDR3 length: 16 residues. The trim removed 0 bases at V and 1 base at J, leaving 3 bases unmatched. CDR3 region: CASSLALAGLQETQYF. The CDR3 region has the DNA TGTGCCAGCAGTTTAGCACTAGCGGGTCTCCAAGAGACCCAGTACTTC.

This clonotype showed up just a few times. This chain connects TRBV12-3 or TRBV12-4 to TRBJ2-1, with D tentatively TRBD2 (5 bases). Trimming removed 6 bases at V and 6 bases at J, with 15 bases between. This CDR3 is 14 amino acids long. This CDR3 reads CASRSIVEGNEQFF. For the CDR3, the DNA is TGTGCCAGCAGAAGTATAGTAGAGGGCAATGAGCAGTTCTTC.

The chain employs TRBV7-2 and TRBJ1-6, with unresolved D. The CDR3 runs to 12 residues. V lost 1 base and J 12 bases, leaving 7 bases between the germline ends. In germline, CDR1 is SGHTA, CDR2 FQGNSA. The CDR3 DNA reads as TGTGCCAGCAGCTTAGACCCGGGACCCCTCCACTTT. Amino acids: CASSLDPGPLHF.

This clonotype was counted a few times. The gene calls are TRBV24-1 and TRBJ2-7; 7 bases fit TRBD1. V dropped 3 bases and J dropped 3; count of bases not matched to a gene: 7. Per germline, CDR1 KGHDR and CDR2 SFDVKD. CDR3 length equals 15 residues. The CDR3 is CATSDTRDSYYEQYF. The CDR3 DNA follows: TGTGCCACCAGTGATACCCGGGACAGCTACTACGAGCAGTACTTC.

The J gene is TRBJ2-1, the V gene TRBV12-3 or TRBV12-4; possible D gene TRBD1, 5 bases. The CDR3 runs 12 residues. V was pared by 4 bases and J by 12 bases, with 13 bases between. The CDR3: CASSSQGSGQFF. The CDR3 coding sequence is TGTGCCAGCAGTTCTCAGGGTTCAGGGCAGTTCTTC.

The sample holds many counts of this clonotype. The V gene is TRBV7-2, the J gene TRBJ2-4; a weak D match, TRBD1 (6 bases). This CDR3 has 15 residues. Trimming removed 6 bases from V and 7 bases from J, with 19 bases in between. Germline lookup yields CDR1 SGHTA and CDR2 FQGNSA. CDR3 in DNA: TGTGCCAGCAGTATACAAAACAGGGATGGGAACATTCAGTACTTC. Amino acids: CASSIQNRDGNIQYF.

The table lists this clonotype with a few counts. The chain recombines TRBV29-1 with TRBJ1-2; D gene uncertain. The CDR3 sequence is 10 residues long. Per germline, CDR1 SQVTM and CDR2 ANQGSEA. Trimming cost V 3 bases and J 3 bases, with 2 bases left between them. In nucleotides, the CDR3 is TGCAGCGTTGACTACTATGGCTACACCTTC. Its protein product is CSVDYYGYTF.

This clonotype was seen a handful of times. The rearrangement joins TRBV10-3 to TRBJ1-5; D not resolved. V lost 3 bases and J 4 bases, leaving 13 bases between the germline ends. The CDR3 sequence is 15 residues long. Germline CDR1 and CDR2: ENHRY and SYGVKD. The DNA for the CDR3 is TGTGCCATCAGTGATGGCACCTTGGGGAATCAGCCCCAGCATTTT. It yields the protein CAISDGTLGNQPQHF.

The gene calls are TRBV6-1 and TRBJ1-1; 8 bases map to TRBD1. With 1 base clipped from V and 7 bases from J, the junction kept 5 bases outside the gene matches. This CDR3 spans 14 amino acids. From germline, CDR1 is MNHNS and CDR2 SASEGT. The CDR3 region is CASSEVAGGSEAFF. For the CDR3, the DNA is TGTGCCAGCAGTGAAGTGGCAGGGGGCAGTGAAGCTTTCTTT.

This clonotype was seen a handful of times. The gene calls are TRBV12-3 or TRBV12-4 and TRBJ2-5; TRBD2 matches at 7 bases. J lost 4 bases, V lost 0 bases, and 5 bases had no gene match. The CDR3 runs to 15 residues. This CDR3 reads CASSLAPGGRETQYF. The DNA for the CDR3 is TGTGCCAGCAGTTTAGCTCCGGGAGGTAGAGAGACCCAGTACTTC.

The chain combines TRBV2 with TRBJ2-1; 8 positions agree with TRBD2. The V gene's germline CDR1 is SNHLY and CDR2 FYNNEI. The CDR3 is made up of 17 amino acids. The V segment lost 2 bases and the J segment 8 bases; nucleotides outside the gene matches: 14. The CDR3 nucleotides read TGTGCCAGCAGTGAAAGGGCTGGGCGGGGGGCTATAGATGAGCAGTTCTTC. It is translated as CASSERAGRGAIDEQFF.